The T cell receptor (beta chain) described here comes from a study of T cells in localized non-small cell lung cancer (dated by TCRdb to about 2020). About the full investigation: The study examined T cell repertoires in 200 to 300 patients with early-stage NSCLC and compared tumors with uninvolved tumor-adjacent lungs. A mean age of approximately 70 years was recorded for the NSCLC patients, of whom roughly 130 were male and some 100 were female. The cohort comprised approximately 240 treatment-naïve NSCLC patients with resected, localized lung tumors. Overall study results and their limits: Uninvolved tumor-adjacent lung showed the highest T cell clonality, higher than tumor, which suggests more focused antigenic responses in the uninvolved tumor-adjacent lung. A median of around 57 of the top 100 tumor clones were detected in paired uninvolved adjacent lung, and some 30 of these tumor clones were also found among the top 100 clones of the paired uninvolved adjacent lung. Higher T cell density in blood was associated with longer overall survival, whereas higher clonality in adjacent lung was associated with shorter survival. Because the study design was exploratory, TCR variables were selected using unadjusted p-values without false-discovery rate correction. Multi-region tumor sequencing was not performed, so intratumor heterogeneity could not be excluded.

At diagnosis, tumor, uninvolved tumor-adjacent lung and peripheral blood were collected and then preserved as a mix of FFPE and fresh-frozen material. The immunoSEQ Assay was used to sequence TCR beta CDR3 regions from DNA. Turning to the authors' computational methods: T cell density was computed as TCR beta template counts normalized to usable DNA estimated by amplifying housekeeping genes. Richness was estimated using the preseqR package, with extrapolation to 400,000 templates for PBMC samples and to 120,000 templates for tissue samples. Clonality was calculated as one minus Pielou's evenness. Differential abundance testing on productive amino-acid clonotypes, with a minimum total count of 5 and an alpha of 0.1, was used to identify tissue-enriched TCRs. The Jaccard Index and the Morisita Overlap Index were used to quantify repertoire overlap between compartments. GLIPH grouped TCR beta CDR3s together with public tetramer-defined viral CDR3s, and a viral motif had to include at least three viral sequences and also show V-gene enrichment. TCRdb obtained this table from immuneACCESS and retained in-frame rearrangements with V and J assigned. These tables miss some clones; where compared with another copy, unresolved V genes account for less than half of the shortfall, and the remainder is unexplained. V and J calls and clone size are copied from that table; D and trimming were computed from the DNA. The sample records around 3,600 clones, approximately 26% of which are singletons. Over 6.5% of the sample rests with the top ten.

The germline V gene gives CDR1 as MGHDK and CDR2 as SYGVNS. Inclusive of the bounding cysteine and phenylalanine, the CDR3 is 15 residues long. Left in the record is the CDR3 DNA by itself, 45 bases read in frame from the first base. V has 6 bases trimmed and J has 2 bases trimmed; junction bases matching no gene number 6. A word on this clone: The specificity of this receptor is unknown. Base qualities are not at hand, and no much larger clone is one base apart.

The sequence came from a woman aged 35 to 70 with stage I lung adenocarcinoma. This chain is built from TRBV25-1 and TRBJ1-2, with TRBD1 identical over 10 junction bases. The sample consisted of lung tumor tissue, taken before any cancer treatment. The nucleotides are TGTGCCAGCAGCTCTCCGGGACAGGGGAACTATGGCTACACCTTC. This gives the protein CASSSPGQGNYGYTF.